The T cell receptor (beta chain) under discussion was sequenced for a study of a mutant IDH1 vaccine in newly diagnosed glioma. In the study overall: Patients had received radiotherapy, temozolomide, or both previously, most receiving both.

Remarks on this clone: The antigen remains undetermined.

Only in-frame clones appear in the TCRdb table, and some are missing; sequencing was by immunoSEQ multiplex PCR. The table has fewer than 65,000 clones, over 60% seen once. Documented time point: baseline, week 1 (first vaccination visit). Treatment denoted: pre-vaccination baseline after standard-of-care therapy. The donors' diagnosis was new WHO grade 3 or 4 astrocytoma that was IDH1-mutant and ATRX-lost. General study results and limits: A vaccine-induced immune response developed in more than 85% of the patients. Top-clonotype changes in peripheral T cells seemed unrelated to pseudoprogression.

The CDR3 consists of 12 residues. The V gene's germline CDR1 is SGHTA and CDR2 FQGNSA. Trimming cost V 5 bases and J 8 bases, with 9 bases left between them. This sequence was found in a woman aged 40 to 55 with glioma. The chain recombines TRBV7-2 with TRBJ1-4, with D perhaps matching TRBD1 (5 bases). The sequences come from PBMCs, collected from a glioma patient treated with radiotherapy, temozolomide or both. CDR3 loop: CASSRGVEKLFF. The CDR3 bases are TGTGCCAGCAGCAGAGGGGTAGAAAAACTGTTTTTT. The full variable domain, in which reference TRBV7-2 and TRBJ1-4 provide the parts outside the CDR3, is GAGVSQSPSNKVTEKGKDVELRCDPISGHTALYWYRQSLGQGLEFLIYFQGNSAPDKSGLPSDRFSAERTGGSVSTLTIQRTQQEDSAVYLCASSRGVEKLFFGSGTQLSVL.